A single sample gave rise to the 22 T cell receptor beta chains below, sequenced in a study of blood T cell repertoires in COVID-19 (dated by TCRdb to the early 2020s). The library was made by the immunoSEQ multiplex PCR assay. TCRdb limited this immuneACCESS table to in-frame rearrangements with V and J called. A share of clones is missing; checked studies link under half to unresolved V genes, and the rest is unexplained. In this sample the table shows some 68,000 clones, about 86% of which occur a single time. The biggest ten clones account for roughly 27% of the sample. The sequenced material came from peripheral blood. Receptors were obtained from a man between 65 and 85 years old with acute or convalescent COVID-19.

J is TRBJ1-2 and V is TRBV4-2; 9 bases map to TRBD1. Unmatched junction bases numbered 5, after V lost 0 bases and J lost 0 bases. The CDR3 is made up of 17 amino acids. Germline loops: CDR1 LGHNA, CDR2 YNFKEQ. CDR3 sequence reads: CASSQDGGDRANYGYTF. The CDR3 nucleotides read TGTGCCAGCAGCCAAGATGGGGGGGACAGGGCTAACTATGGCTACACCTTC.

V is TRBV19 and J is TRBJ1-5; tentatively, D is TRBD1 (6 bases). This CDR3 spans 14 amino acids. V was clipped by 7 bases and J by 4 bases, with 14 bases between them. Germline CDR1 reads LNHDA; CDR2 reads SQIVND (reference sequence). The DNA for the CDR3 is TGTGCCAGTACCTACTCAAGGGGGAATCAGCCCCAGCATTTT. Encoded protein: CASTYSRGNQPQHF.

The chain uses TRBV19 and TRBJ2-3; 10 bases match TRBD2. The CDR3 is 18 residues long. Germline lookup yields CDR1 LNHDA and CDR2 SQIVND (reference sequence). The V and J ends lost 5 bases and 6 bases, in that order; junction bases with no gene match: 17. The CDR3 here is CASSPLSRTSGAGDTQYF. CDR3 coding DNA: TGTGCCAGTAGTCCCCTTTCCCGGACTAGCGGAGCGGGGGATACGCAGTATTTT.

This chain joins TRBV7-3 and TRBJ1-1; TRBD1 agrees at 7 bases. Trimming at V came to 5 bases and at J to 1 base, leaving 1 base not matched to a gene. CDR3 length: 13 amino acids. Germline CDR1 reads SGHTA; CDR2 reads FQGTGA. This CDR3 is CASSRDRNTEAFF. The CDR3 nucleotides are TGTGCCAGCAGCCGGGACAGGAACACTGAAGCTTTCTTT.

V is TRBV5-1 and J is TRBJ2-2; D may be TRBD2 (6 bases). The V and J ends lost 5 bases and 10 bases respectively, with 9 bases between them. The CDR3 is 11 amino acids. The germline V gene has CDR1 SGHRS and CDR2 YFSETQ. CDR3 nucleotides: TGCGCCAGCAGTGTAGCGGAGGAGCTGTTTTTT. The encoded protein is CASSVAEELFF.

The gene calls are TRBV7-9 and TRBJ2-5; D may be TRBD2 (7 bases). V lost 5 bases and J lost 4, with 17 bases in between. The CDR3 loop spans 15 amino acids. Per the germline V gene, CDR1 is SEHNR and CDR2 is FQNEAQ (reference sequence). The DNA for the CDR3 is TGTGCCAGCAGCACTTCTCGGGGGGCTAGAGAGACCCAGTACTTC. It yields the protein CASSTSRGARETQYF.

V gene TRBV5-6 combines with J gene TRBJ1-5, with TRBD1 matching over 7 bases. The germline V gene encodes CDR1 SGHDT and CDR2 YYEEEE. CDR3 length equals 14 residues. V gave up 6 bases and J gave up 5 bases; unmatched junction bases: 8. The CDR3 region has the DNA TGTGCCAGCACCTTCAGGGGGTCATATCAGCCCCAGCATTTT. The encoded protein is CASTFRGSYQPQHF.

This chain uses TRBV24-1 with TRBJ2-1; D possibly corresponds to TRBD1 (6 bases). Germline V gene data show CDR1 as KGHDR and CDR2 as SFDVKD. Trimming shortened V by 2 bases and J by 0 bases, and 13 bases separated the two germline ends. The CDR3 consists of 17 residues. CDR3 protein: CATSDSTPGVSYNEQFF. The CDR3, as DNA: TGTGCCACCAGTGATTCTACCCCAGGGGTCTCCTACAATGAGCAGTTCTTC.

This chain connects TRBV6-5 to TRBJ1-2; TRBD1 is a possible D gene (5 bases). Trimming cost V 6 bases and J 1 base, with 9 bases left between them. Per germline, CDR1 MNHEY and CDR2 SVGAGI. The CDR3 spans 13 residues. CDR3 amino acids: CASSVQGNYGYTF. DNA for the CDR3: TGTGCCAGCAGCGTCCAGGGTAACTATGGCTACACCTTC.

The chain recombines TRBV11-3 with TRBJ2-1; TRBD1 aligns across 7 bases. The ends lost 5 bases at V and 6 bases at J; junction bases unmatched: 7. The CDR3 has 14 amino acids. Germline CDR1 is SGHNT and CDR2 is YENEEA. CDR3 sequence (DNA): TGTGCCAGCAGCCCAAGCACAGGGGTCAATGAGCAGTTCTTC. Protein product: CASSPSTGVNEQFF. Full variable domain (missing parts from reference TRBV11-3 and TRBJ2-1): EAGVVQSPRYKIIEKKQPVAFWCNPISGHNTLYWYLQNLGQGPELLIRYENEEAVDDSQLPKDRFSAERLKGVDSTLKIQPAELGDSAVYLCASSPSTGVNEQFFGPGTRLTVL.

The rearrangement links TRBV25-1 to TRBJ1-2; D unresolved. The CDR3 is 13 residues long. Trimming took 0 bases from V and 6 from J, leaving 8 bases between them. CDR1 and CDR2 (germline): MGHDK, SYGVNS. CDR3 DNA: TGTGCCAGCAGTGAATATTCCCTCGATGGCTACACCTTC. This gives the protein CASSEYSLDGYTF.

This chain joins TRBV12-5 and TRBJ1-4, with D tentatively TRBD1 (5 bases). The CDR3 consists of 14 residues. Germline V gene lookup returns CDR1 LGHNT and CDR2 FRNRAP. V lost 6 bases, J lost 8 bases, and 16 bases lay in between. The chain's CDR3 is CASGPGRLREKLFF. CDR3 DNA sequence: TGTGCTAGTGGCCCAGGGCGATTAAGGGAAAAACTGTTTTTT.

Turning to this clone: The DNA is left out, because the CDR3 cannot be placed on it with certainty; the CDR3 is given as TCRdb lists it. Here the CDR3 reads CAWGRGSGKPEFF. The chain couples TRBV30 to TRBJ2-1; the table names TRBD2, a call not compared with the DNA. Germline CDR1 GTSNPN, CDR2 SVGIG (reference sequence). 13 amino acids form the CDR3, both terminal residues included.

This chain links TRBV9 with TRBJ2-3; 7 positions match TRBD1. Losses at the gene ends were 4 bases for V and 2 bases for J; bases not matched to a gene: 10. CDR3 length equals 16 residues. Germline CDR1 and CDR2: SGDLS and YYNGEE. The CDR3 nucleotides are TGTGCCAGCAGCCCTAAGCCAGGGGGTTCCACAGATACGCAGTATTTT. The encoded protein is CASSPKPGGSTDTQYF.

This chain connects TRBV7-6 to TRBJ2-3; 7 positions agree with TRBD2. J was trimmed by 4 bases and V by 5 bases; bases with no gene match: 9. The CDR3 covers 15 residues. Germline V CDR1 and CDR2: SGHVS, FNYEAQ. Here the CDR3 DNA reads TGTGCCAGCAGCCCAGAAGCGGGAAGGTCAGATACGCAGTATTTT. Protein product: CASSPEAGRSDTQYF.

The rearrangement uses TRBV30 and TRBJ1-2; D is perhaps TRBD1 (6 bases). The CDR3 contains 11 residues. Per the germline V gene, CDR1 is GTSNPN and CDR2 is SVGIG (reference sequence). V was trimmed by 2 bases and J by 8 bases, leaving 9 bases between them. The CDR3 sequence is CAWSHREGYTF. The CDR3 region has the DNA TGTGCCTGGAGTCACAGGGAGGGCTACACCTTC.

This rearrangement joins TRBV2 to TRBJ1-2; D possibly corresponds to TRBD1 (5 bases). From germline, CDR1 is SNHLY and CDR2 FYNNEI. The CDR3 has 14 amino acids. V was shortened by 4 bases and J by 4 bases, with 13 bases between the two germline ends. CDR3 protein: CASSGLGTAYGYTF. CDR3 bases: TGTGCCAGCAGTGGATTGGGGACTGCCTATGGCTACACCTTC.

The V call is TRBV19, the J call TRBJ2-1; 11 bases map to TRBD1. After removal of 1 base from V and 6 bases from J, the junction contained 5 bases not matched to a gene. Germline-derived CDR1 and CDR2 are LNHDA and SQIVND (reference sequence). The CDR3 spans 16 residues. The CDR3 protein is CASSIGRGQGVNEQFF. The CDR3 DNA sequence: TGTGCCAGTAGTATAGGGAGGGGACAGGGGGTCAATGAGCAGTTCTTC.

The chain is built from TRBV5-1 and TRBJ2-2; 9 bases are shared with TRBD1. The ends lost 4 bases at V and 5 bases at J; junction bases unmatched: 3. Germline loops: CDR1 SGHRS, CDR2 YFSETQ. The CDR3 is 14 residues long. The CDR3 loop reads CASSRDRETGELFF. As DNA, the CDR3 is TGCGCCAGCAGCCGGGACAGGGAGACCGGGGAGCTGTTTTTT.

The chain uses TRBV10-1 and TRBJ2-7; D is perhaps TRBD2 (5 bases). The CDR3 runs to 13 residues. Germline V gene data show CDR1 as WNHNN and CDR2 as SYGVQD (reference sequence). The ends were cut back, 0 bases at V and 5 bases at J, with 8 bases in the middle. The CDR3 reads CASSESIGDEQYF. CDR3 DNA sequence: TGCGCCAGCAGTGAGTCGATCGGGGACGAGCAGTACTTC.

The rearrangement joins TRBV7-2 to TRBJ2-3; D unresolved. There are 16 residues in the CDR3. Germline assignment: CDR1 SGHTA and CDR2 FQGNSA. V lost 1 base and J 0 bases, leaving 11 bases between the germline ends. The CDR3: CASSLVLAASTDTQYF. CDR3 bases: TGTGCCAGCAGCTTAGTCCTGGCGGCTAGCACAGATACGCAGTATTTT.

The rearrangement joins TRBV2 to TRBJ2-7, with D possibly being TRBD1 (6 bases). Germline values: CDR1 SNHLY, CDR2 FYNNEI. V was pared by 6 bases and J by 2 bases, with 11 bases between. The CDR3 extends over 13 amino acids. CDR3 region: CASSAGQTYEQYF. Here the CDR3 DNA reads TGTGCCAGCAGCGCTGGACAGACCTACGAGCAGTACTTC.